The next 5 T cell receptor beta chains were all read from a single sample in a study of molecular identifiers for immune sequencing clone quantification (dated by TCRdb to the late 2010s). Libraries came from PCR. The sequencer was an Illumina HiSeq 4000. The raw public data were reprocessed by TCRdb itself: fastp quality trimming at Q25, MiXCR clonotype calling, in-frame beta chains only. Identical CDR3 proteins give one entry, which carries the most common genes and DNA. Present in this sample are 350,000 or so distinct CDR3 sequences, around 21% of which were seen just once. In total, the top ten clones hold over 0.7% of the sample. The sample taken for sequencing was naive CD8+ T cells from blood, with Jurkat cell RNA spiked in. The cell subset or site tag for this specimen amounts to: FACS-sorted CD8+CD4-CCR7+CD45RA+ naive T cells. These receptors originate from a human donor in good health. Some libraries in this study had Jurkat cell RNA spiked in.

This clonotype has ten or more counts. This chain uses TRBV6-6 with TRBJ2-5; D might be TRBD2 (6 bases). The germline V gene encodes CDR1 MNHNY and CDR2 SVGAGI (reference sequence). V lost 6 bases and J lost 2, with 16 bases in between. The length of the CDR3 is 15 residues. The CDR3 spells CASRAGYPDQETQYF. Here the CDR3 DNA reads TGTGCCAGCAGGGCGGGGTACCCTGATCAAGAGACCCAGTACTTC.

Many counts were recorded for this clonotype. The rearrangement uses TRBV6-2 or TRBV6-3 and TRBJ1-5; D is possibly TRBD1 (5 bases). The CDR3 consists of 14 residues. The ends were cut back, 5 bases at V and 2 bases at J, with 10 bases in the middle. The germline CDR1 and CDR2 sequences are MNHEY and SVGEGT. CDR3 DNA sequence: TGTGCCAGCAGTAATACAGGAGGCAATCAGCCCCAGCATTTT. Translation: CASSNTGGNQPQHF.

This clonotype was found many times. The chain employs TRBV7-9 and TRBJ2-3, with 7 bases fitting TRBD1. The CDR3 covers 15 residues. Trimming took 4 bases from V and 0 from J; bases not matched to a gene: 4. CDR1 and CDR2 from the germline V gene are SEHNR and FQNEAQ (reference sequence). The CDR3 loop reads CASSSPGQSTDTQYF. CDR3 DNA: TGTGCCAGCAGCTCACCGGGACAGAGCACAGATACGCAGTATTTT.

Notes on this clonotype: This sequence may be a read error, since a much larger clone differs from it by one base. The V gene is TRBV7-9, the J gene TRBJ1-5; 8 nucleotides match TRBD1. Germline assignment: CDR1 SEHNR and CDR2 FQNEAQ (reference sequence). The length of the CDR3 is 20 residues. V shed 6 bases, J shed 1 base, and the junction held 20 bases outside the gene matches. The CDR3 DNA follows: TGTGCCAGCAGGTTAAGTGGAAGTCATGGACAGGGAGGAAGCAATCAGCCCCAGCATTTT. It yields the protein CASRLSGSHGQGGSNQPQHF.

On this clonotype: One junction end does not reproduce the germline sequence, and a read error may be involved. The chain couples TRBV13 to TRBJ2-3, with 10 positions matching TRBD2. The germline V gene encodes CDR1 PRHDT and CDR2 FYEKMQ (reference sequence). The CDR3 contains 15 residues. DNA for the CDR3: TGTGCCAGCAGCCCAGCGGGGGGGCTACCAGATATGCAGTATTTT. Translation gives CASSPAGGLPDMQYF.